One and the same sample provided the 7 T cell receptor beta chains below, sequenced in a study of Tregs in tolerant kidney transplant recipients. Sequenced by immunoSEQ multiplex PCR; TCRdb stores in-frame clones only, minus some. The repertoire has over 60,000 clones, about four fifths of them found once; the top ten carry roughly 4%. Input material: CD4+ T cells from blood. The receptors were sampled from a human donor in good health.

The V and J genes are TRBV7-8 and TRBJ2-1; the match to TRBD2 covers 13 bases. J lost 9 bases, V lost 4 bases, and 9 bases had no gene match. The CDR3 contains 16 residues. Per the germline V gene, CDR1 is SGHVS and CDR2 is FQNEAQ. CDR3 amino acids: CASSSWTSGSMSEQFF. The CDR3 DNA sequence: TGTGCCAGCAGCTCGTGGACTAGCGGGAGTATGAGTGAGCAGTTCTTC.

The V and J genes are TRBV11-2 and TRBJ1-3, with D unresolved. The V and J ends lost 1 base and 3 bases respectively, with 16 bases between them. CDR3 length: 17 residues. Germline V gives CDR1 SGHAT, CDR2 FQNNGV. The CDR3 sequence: CASSLAGRRANGNTIYF. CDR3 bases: TGTGCCAGCAGCTTAGCGGGCCGGAGGGCAAATGGAAACACCATATATTTT.

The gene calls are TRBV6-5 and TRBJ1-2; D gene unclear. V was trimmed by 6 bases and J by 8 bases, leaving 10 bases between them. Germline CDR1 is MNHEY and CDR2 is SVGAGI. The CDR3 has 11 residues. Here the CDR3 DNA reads TGTGCCAGCAGATCCGCGGGGGGCTACACCTTC. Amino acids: CASRSAGGYTF.

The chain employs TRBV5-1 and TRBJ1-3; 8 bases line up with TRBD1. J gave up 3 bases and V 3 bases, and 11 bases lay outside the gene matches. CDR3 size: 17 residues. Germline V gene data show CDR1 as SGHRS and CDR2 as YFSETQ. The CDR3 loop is CASSSILTGAFGNTIYF. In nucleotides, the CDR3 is TGCGCCAGCAGCTCGATTCTGACAGGGGCCTTTGGAAACACCATATATTTT.

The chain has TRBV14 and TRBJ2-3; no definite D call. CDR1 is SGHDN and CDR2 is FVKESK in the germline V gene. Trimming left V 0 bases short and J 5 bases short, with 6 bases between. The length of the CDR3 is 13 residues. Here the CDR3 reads CASSQESVDTQYF. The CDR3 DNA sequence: TGTGCCAGCAGCCAAGAGTCGGTAGATACGCAGTATTTT.

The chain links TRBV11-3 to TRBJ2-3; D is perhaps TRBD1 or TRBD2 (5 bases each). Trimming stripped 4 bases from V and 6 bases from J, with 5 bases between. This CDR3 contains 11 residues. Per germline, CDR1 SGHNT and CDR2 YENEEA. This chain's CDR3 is CASSWGDTQYF. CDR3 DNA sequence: TGTGCCAGCAGCTGGGGGGATACGCAGTATTTT.

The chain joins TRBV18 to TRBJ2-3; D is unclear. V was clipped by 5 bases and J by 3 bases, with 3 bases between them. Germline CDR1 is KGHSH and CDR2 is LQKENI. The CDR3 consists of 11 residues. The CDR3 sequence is CASSATDTQYF. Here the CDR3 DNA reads TGTGCCAGCTCAGCAACAGATACGCAGTATTTT.